Below, 10 T cell receptor beta chains from the same sample are listed, as sequenced in a study of vaccination and CD4 T cells after COVID-19. The treatment was: roughly 10-day PBMC culture with coronavirus spike peptide pools or control peptides (ViraFEST assay). The Oncomine TCR Beta short-read assay sequenced DNA from cultured CD4+ T cells. TCRdb re-called the PCR reads through MiXCR, storing one row per CDR3 protein. Among approximately 17,000 distinct CDR3 sequences listed, about 53% were seen once. What these receptors recognize is not known. The sample taken for sequencing was CD4+ T cells from blood, cultured in vitro. The receptors derive from a human donor who had recovered from COVID-19.

This chain joins TRBV20-1 and TRBJ1-3; possible D gene TRBD1, 5 bases. Germline values: CDR1 DFQATT, CDR2 SNEGSKA (reference sequence). V was pared by 2 bases and J by 4 bases, with 12 bases between. This CDR3 has 14 residues. The CDR3 coding sequence is TGCAGTGCTAGAAGTGGGGGGGTAGGAAACACCATATATTTT. This sequence encodes CSARSGGVGNTIYF.

The chain links TRBV7-9 to TRBJ2-3; no firm D call. Trimming stripped 5 bases from V and 0 bases from J, with 6 bases between. This CDR3 region has 13 residues. Looked up from germline, CDR1 is SEHNR and CDR2 is FQNEAQ (reference sequence). For the CDR3, the DNA is TGTGCCAGCAGCATCTCCAGCACAGATACGCAGTATTTT. It translates to CASSISSTDTQYF.

This clonotype has only a few counts. The chain employs TRBV20-1 and TRBJ1-1, with D maybe TRBD1 (5 bases). The germline V and J ends were trimmed by 0 bases and 1 base, with 6 bases remaining between them. Germline assignment: CDR1 DFQATT and CDR2 SNEGSKA (reference sequence). This CDR3 is built from 13 residues. For the CDR3, the DNA is TGCAGTGCTAGAGAACAGGCGAACACTGAAGCTTTCTTT. It codes for CSAREQANTEAFF.

This clonotype appeared a few times. V is TRBV20-1 and J is TRBJ1-1, with D uncertain. The germline V gene encodes CDR1 DFQATT and CDR2 SNEGSKA (reference sequence). Trimming removed 3 bases from V and 3 bases from J, with 14 bases in between. This CDR3 contains 14 residues. The CDR3 loop is CSASVRGSDTEAFF. The CDR3 DNA follows: TGCAGTGCTAGTGTGCGGGGATCGGACACTGAAGCTTTCTTT.

The J gene is TRBJ1-5, the V gene TRBV10-3; 7 nucleotides agree with TRBD1. The CDR3 sequence is 13 residues long. V shed 6 bases and J 2 bases; nucleotides not matched to a gene: 1. Germline CDR1 is ENHRY and CDR2 is SYGVKD. In DNA, the CDR3 is TGTGCCATCAGAGACAGGGGCAATCAGCCCCAGCATTTT. It yields the protein CAIRDRGNQPQHF.

This clonotype counts as medium-sized. The chain carries TRBV6-2 or TRBV6-3 and TRBJ1-2, with D perhaps TRBD1 (5 bases). The V gene lost 2 bases and the J gene lost 3 bases, with 19 bases spanning the gap. The length of the CDR3 is 17 residues. Germline V gives CDR1 MNHEY, CDR2 SVGEGT. The CDR3 loop reads CASSYLGAILEDYGYTF. CDR3 nucleotides: TGTGCCAGCAGTTACCTAGGGGCGATCCTCGAGGACTATGGCTACACCTTC.

This clonotype turned up a few times. V and J are TRBV20-1 and TRBJ1-1; 7 bases match TRBD1. The length of the CDR3 is 11 residues. Unmatched junction bases numbered 6, after V lost 3 bases and J lost 11 bases. Germline V gene sequence: CDR1 DFQATT, CDR2 SNEGSKA (reference sequence). CDR3 sequence reads: CSARDRTGAFF. CDR3 DNA: TGCAGTGCTAGGGACAGGACTGGGGCTTTCTTT.

CDR3 sequence (DNA): TGTGCCAGCAGCTTAGCGTGGCAGGGGCTTAATGGCTACACCTTC. As protein: CASSLAWQGLNGYTF. The J gene is TRBJ1-2, the V gene TRBV7-2; possibly TRBD1 for D (6 bases). Between the trimmed V and J ends, which lost 0 bases and 6 bases, there was a span of 14 bases. The length of the CDR3 is 15 residues. Germline V gives CDR1 SGHTA, CDR2 FQGNSA.

This clonotype showed up just a few times. The rearrangement uses TRBV20-1 and TRBJ2-1, with TRBD1 matching over 8 bases. After removal of 6 bases from V and 6 bases from J, the junction contained 16 bases not matched to a gene. The V gene's germline CDR1 is DFQATT and CDR2 SNEGSKA (reference sequence). CDR3 length: 16 amino acids. CDR3 in DNA: TGCAGTGCCTATGGACAGGGAGGACACCGGCGCAATGAGCAGTTCTTC. Protein product: CSAYGQGGHRRNEQFF.

This sequence joins TRBV6-1 and TRBJ1-5; D ambiguous. V shed 8 bases and J shed 9 bases, with 17 bases lying between them. Germline values: CDR1 MNHNS, CDR2 SASEGT. CDR3 size: 13 residues. CDR3 residues: CASVVSISGPQHF. Written as DNA, the CDR3 is TGTGCCAGCGTGGTCTCCATTAGTGGGCCCCAGCATTTT.